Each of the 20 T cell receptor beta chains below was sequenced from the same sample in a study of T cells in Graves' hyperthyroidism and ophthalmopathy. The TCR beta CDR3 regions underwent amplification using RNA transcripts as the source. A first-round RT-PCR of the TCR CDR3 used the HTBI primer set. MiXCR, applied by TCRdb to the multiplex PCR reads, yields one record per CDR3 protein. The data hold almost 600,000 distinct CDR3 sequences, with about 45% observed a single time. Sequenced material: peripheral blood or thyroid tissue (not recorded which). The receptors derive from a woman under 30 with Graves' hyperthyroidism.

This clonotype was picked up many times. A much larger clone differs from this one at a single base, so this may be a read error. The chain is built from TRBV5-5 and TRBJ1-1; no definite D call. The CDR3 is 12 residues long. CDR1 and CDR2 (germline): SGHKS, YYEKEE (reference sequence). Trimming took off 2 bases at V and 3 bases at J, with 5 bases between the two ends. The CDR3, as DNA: TGTGCCAGCAGCTTCGGGGACACTGAAGCTTTCTTT. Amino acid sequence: CASSFGDTEAFF.

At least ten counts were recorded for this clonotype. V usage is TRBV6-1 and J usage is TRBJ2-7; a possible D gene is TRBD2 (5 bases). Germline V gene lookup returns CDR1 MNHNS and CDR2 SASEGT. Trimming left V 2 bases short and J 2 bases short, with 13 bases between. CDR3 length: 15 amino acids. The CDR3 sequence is CASSEWTDGTYEQYF. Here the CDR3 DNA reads TGTGCCAGCAGTGAATGGACTGACGGGACCTACGAGCAGTACTTC.

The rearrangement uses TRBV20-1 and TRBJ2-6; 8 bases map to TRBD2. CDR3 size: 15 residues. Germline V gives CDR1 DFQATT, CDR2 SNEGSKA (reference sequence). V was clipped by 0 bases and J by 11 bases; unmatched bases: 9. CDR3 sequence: CSARDLREGSYVLTF. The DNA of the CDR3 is TGCAGTGCTAGAGATCTTCGGGAGGGGTCCTACGTCCTGACTTTC.

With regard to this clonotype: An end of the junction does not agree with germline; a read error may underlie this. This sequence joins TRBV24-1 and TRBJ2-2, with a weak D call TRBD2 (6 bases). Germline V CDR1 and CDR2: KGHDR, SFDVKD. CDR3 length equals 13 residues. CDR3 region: CATGGSNTGGLFF. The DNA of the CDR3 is TGTGCCACCGGTGGCTCGAACACCGGGGGGCTGTTTTTT.

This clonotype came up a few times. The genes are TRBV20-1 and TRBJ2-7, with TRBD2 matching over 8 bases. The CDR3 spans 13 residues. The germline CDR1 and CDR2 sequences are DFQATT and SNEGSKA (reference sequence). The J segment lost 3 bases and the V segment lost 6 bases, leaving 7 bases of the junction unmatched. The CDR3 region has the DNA TGCAGTGCCCAGAAAGCGGGAGTCTACGAGCAGTACTTC. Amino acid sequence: CSAQKAGVYEQYF.

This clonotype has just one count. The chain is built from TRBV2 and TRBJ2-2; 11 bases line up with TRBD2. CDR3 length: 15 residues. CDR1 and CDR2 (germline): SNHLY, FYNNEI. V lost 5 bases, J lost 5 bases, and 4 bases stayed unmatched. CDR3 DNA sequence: TGTGCCAGCAGTTTAGCGGGAGGGGAGACCGGGGAGCTGTTTTTT. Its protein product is CASSLAGGETGELFF.

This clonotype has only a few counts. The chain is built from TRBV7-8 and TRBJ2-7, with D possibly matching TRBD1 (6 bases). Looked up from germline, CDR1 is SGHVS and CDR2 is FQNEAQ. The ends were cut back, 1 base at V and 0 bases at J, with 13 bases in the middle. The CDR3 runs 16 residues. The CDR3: CASSLGGQLTSYEQYF. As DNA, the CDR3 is TGTGCCAGCAGCTTAGGGGGACAACTCACCTCCTACGAGCAGTACTTC.

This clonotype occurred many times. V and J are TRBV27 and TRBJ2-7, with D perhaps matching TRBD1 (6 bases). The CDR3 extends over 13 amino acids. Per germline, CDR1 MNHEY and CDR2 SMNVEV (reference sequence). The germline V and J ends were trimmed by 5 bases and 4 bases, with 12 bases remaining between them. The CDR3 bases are TGTGCCAGCAGTACCGGGACACCTTACGAGCAGTACTTC. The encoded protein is CASSTGTPYEQYF.

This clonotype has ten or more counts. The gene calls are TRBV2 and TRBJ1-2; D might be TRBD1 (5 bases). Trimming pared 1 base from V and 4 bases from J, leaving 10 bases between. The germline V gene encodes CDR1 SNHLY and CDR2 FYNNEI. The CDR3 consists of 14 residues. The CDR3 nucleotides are TGTGCCAGCAGTGAAGACGGGACTGTCTATGGCTACACCTTC. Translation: CASSEDGTVYGYTF.

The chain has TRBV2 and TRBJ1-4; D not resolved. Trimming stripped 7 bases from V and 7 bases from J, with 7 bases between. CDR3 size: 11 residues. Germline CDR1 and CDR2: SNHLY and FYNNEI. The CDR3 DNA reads TGTGCCAGCACCGGGTTTGAAAAACTGTTTTTT. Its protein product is CASTGFEKLFF.

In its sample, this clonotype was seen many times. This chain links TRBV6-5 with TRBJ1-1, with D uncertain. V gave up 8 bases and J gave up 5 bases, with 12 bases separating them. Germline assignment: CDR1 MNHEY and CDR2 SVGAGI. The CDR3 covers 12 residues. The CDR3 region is CASAAPGTEAFF. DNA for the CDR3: TGTGCCAGCGCCGCCCCGGGGACTGAAGCTTTCTTT.

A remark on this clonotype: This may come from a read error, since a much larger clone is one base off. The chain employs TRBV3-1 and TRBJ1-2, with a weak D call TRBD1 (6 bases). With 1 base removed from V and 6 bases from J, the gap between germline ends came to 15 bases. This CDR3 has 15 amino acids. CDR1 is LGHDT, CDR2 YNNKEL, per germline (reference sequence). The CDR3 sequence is CASSQVERGVNGYTF. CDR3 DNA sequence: TGTGCCAGCAGCCAAGTTGAAAGGGGGGTCAATGGCTACACCTTC.

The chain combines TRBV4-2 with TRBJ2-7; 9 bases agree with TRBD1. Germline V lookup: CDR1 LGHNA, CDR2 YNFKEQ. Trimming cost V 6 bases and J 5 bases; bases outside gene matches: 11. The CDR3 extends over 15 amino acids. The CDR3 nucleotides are TGTGCCAGCAGTTACCGGGACAGGGCCCTGGACGAGCAGTACTTC. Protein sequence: CASSYRDRALDEQYF.

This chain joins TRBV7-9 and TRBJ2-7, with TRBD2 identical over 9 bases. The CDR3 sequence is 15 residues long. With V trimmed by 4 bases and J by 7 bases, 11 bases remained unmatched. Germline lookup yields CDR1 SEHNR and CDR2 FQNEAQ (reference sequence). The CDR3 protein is CASSSVVAGVNEQYF. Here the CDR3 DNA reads TGTGCCAGCAGCTCCGTGGTAGCGGGAGTCAATGAGCAGTACTTC.

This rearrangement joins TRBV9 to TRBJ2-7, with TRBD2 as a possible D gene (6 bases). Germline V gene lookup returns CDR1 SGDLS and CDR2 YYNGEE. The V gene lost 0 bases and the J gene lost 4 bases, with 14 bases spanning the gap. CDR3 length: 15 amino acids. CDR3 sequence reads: CASSVDPGDKYEQYF. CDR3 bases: TGTGCCAGCAGCGTAGACCCGGGGGATAAATACGAGCAGTACTTC.

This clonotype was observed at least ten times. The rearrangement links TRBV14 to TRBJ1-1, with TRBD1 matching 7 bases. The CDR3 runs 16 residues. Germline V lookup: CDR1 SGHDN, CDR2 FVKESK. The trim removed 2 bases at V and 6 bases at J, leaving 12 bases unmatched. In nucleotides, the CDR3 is TGTGCCAGCAGCCAAACAGGGGACATAACGAAAGCTGAAGCTTTCTTT. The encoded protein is CASSQTGDITKAEAFF.

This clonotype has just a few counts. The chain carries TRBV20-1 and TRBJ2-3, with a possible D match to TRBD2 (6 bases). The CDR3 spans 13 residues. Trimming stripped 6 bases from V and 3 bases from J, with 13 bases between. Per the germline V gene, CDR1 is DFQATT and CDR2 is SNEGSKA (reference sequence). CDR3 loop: CSARLVRTDTQYF. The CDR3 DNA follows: TGCAGTGCAAGACTAGTTCGTACAGATACGCAGTATTTT.

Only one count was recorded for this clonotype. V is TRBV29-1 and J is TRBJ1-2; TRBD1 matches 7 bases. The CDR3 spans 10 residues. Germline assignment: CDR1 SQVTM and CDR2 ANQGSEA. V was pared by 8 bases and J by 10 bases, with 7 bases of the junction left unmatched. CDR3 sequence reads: CSSGQENYTF. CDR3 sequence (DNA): TGCAGCTCAGGACAGGAGAACTACACCTTC.

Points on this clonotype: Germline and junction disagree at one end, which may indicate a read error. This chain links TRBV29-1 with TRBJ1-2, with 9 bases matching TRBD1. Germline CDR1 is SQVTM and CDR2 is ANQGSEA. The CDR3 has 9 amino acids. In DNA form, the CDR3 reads TGCAGCGACACCGGGACAGGGAGCTTC. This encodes CSDTGTGSF. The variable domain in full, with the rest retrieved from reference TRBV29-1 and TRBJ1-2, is SAVISQKPSRDICQRGTSLTIQCQVDSQVTMMFWYRQQPGQSLTLIATANQGSEATYESGFVIDKFPISRPNLTFSTLTVSNMSPEDSSIYLCSDTGTGSFGSGTRLTVV.

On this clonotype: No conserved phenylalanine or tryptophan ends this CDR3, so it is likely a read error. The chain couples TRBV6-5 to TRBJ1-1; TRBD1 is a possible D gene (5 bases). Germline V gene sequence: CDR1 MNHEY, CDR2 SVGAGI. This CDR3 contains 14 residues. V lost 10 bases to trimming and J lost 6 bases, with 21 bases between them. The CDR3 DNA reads TGTGCCACCACGGAGGGAGGAAGGGACCCTGAAGCTTTCCTT. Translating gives CATTEGGRDPEAFL.